The rows below give T cell receptor beta chains drawn from one sample of a study of metastatic and nonmetastatic thyroid tumors. From the PCR reads, TCRdb re-called clones with MiXCR. The sample lists roughly 40,000 clones; roughly a sixth were seen once. The sequencing input was blood. The receptors stem from a female donor with papillary thyroid cancer or a benign thyroid nodule (not recorded which). Some clones in this sample may be carry-over from other donors' samples. Both conserved end residues are part of each CDR3. D genes are given only for firm matches. Size is omitted from some rows. Given values are once, few, many or a class for expanded clones.

CDR3 protein: CASSTSGLGPQHF; CDR3 DNA: TGTGCCAGCAGCACGTCGGGCCTCGGGCCCCAGCATTTT; V gene: TRBV5-8; D gene: NA; clone size: once; J gene: TRBJ1-5
CDR3 protein: CASSLTENTEAFF; CDR3 DNA: TGTGCCAGCAGCTTGACAGAAAACACTGAAGCTTTCTTT; V gene: TRBV5-6; D gene: NA; clone size: many; J gene: TRBJ1-1
CDR3 protein: CASTQWTANSPPHF; CDR3 DNA: TGTGCCAGCACCCAATGGACGGCTAATTCACCCCCCCACTTT; V gene: TRBV27; D gene: NA; clone size: few; J gene: TRBJ1-6
CDR3 protein: CAWSPSSYQPQHF; CDR3 DNA: TGTGCCTGGAGTCCGTCCAGTTATCAGCCCCAGCATTTT; V gene: TRBV30; D gene: NA; clone size: many; J gene: TRBJ1-5
CDR3 protein: CASSIDGISYNSPLHF; CDR3 DNA: TGTGCCAGTAGTATAGACGGGATCTCCTATAATTCACCCCTCCACTTT; V gene: TRBV19; D gene: NA; clone size: many; J gene: TRBJ1-6
CDR3 protein: CASSWGGTEAFF; CDR3 DNA: TGTGCCAGCAGCTGGGGGGGCACTGAAGCTTTCTTT; V gene: TRBV7-9; D gene: NA; clone size: many; J gene: TRBJ1-1
CDR3 protein: CASSLAPGLGAEAFF; CDR3 DNA: TGTGCCAGCAGCTTGGCACCGGGCCTGGGCGCTGAAGCTTTCTTT; V gene: TRBV7-9; D gene: NA; clone size: medium-sized; J gene: TRBJ1-1
CDR3 protein: CASSQVGYGYTF; CDR3 DNA: TGCGCCAGCAGCCAAGTGGGTTATGGCTACACCTTC; V gene: TRBV4-1; D gene: NA; clone size: many; J gene: TRBJ1-2
CDR3 protein: CASSLVLAGTDTQYF; CDR3 DNA: TGTGCCAGCAGCTTAGTACTAGCTGGCACAGATACGCAGTATTTT; V gene: TRBV13; D gene: NA; clone size: many; J gene: TRBJ2-3
CDR3 protein: CAWRRTINYGYTF; CDR3 DNA: TGTGCCTGGAGAAGGACAATTAACTATGGCTACACCTTC; V gene: TRBV30; D gene: NA; clone size: NA; J gene: TRBJ1-2
CDR3 protein: CASSLVGVNTEAFF; CDR3 DNA: TGCGCCAGCAGCTTGGTAGGAGTGAACACTGAAGCTTTCTTT; V gene: TRBV5-1; D gene: NA; clone size: many; J gene: TRBJ1-1
CDR3 protein: CAWIRSGRKNEQYF; CDR3 DNA: TGTGCCTGGATTCGTAGCGGGAGGAAGAACGAGCAGTACTTC; V gene: TRBV30; D gene: TRBD2; clone size: NA; J gene: TRBJ2-7
CDR3 protein: CASSVEGVLAAVGPLDTQYF; CDR3 DNA: TGTGCCAGCAGCGTAGAGGGGGTTTTGGCAGCGGTGGGGCCACTAGATACGCAGTATTTT; V gene: TRBV9; D gene: NA; clone size: NA; J gene: TRBJ2-3
CDR3 protein: CASSSGLATDTQYF; CDR3 DNA: TGTGCCAGCAGTTCGGGACTAGCGACAGATACGCAGTATTTT; V gene: TRBV6-2/TRBV6-3; D gene: TRBD2; clone size: few; J gene: TRBJ2-3
CDR3 protein: CASSQNRGLNQPQHF; CDR3 DNA: TGTGCCAGCAGCCAAAACAGGGGGCTAAATCAGCCCCAGCATTTT; V gene: TRBV3-1; D gene: TRBD1; clone size: many; J gene: TRBJ1-5
CDR3 protein: CASSELGVAYEQYF; CDR3 DNA: TGTGCCAGCAGTGAATTAGGGGTTGCCTACGAGCAGTACTTC; V gene: TRBV6-1; D gene: NA; clone size: many; J gene: TRBJ2-7
CDR3 protein: CAINDMSGGDTQYF; CDR3 DNA: TGTGCCATCAACGACATGTCGGGGGGAGATACCCAGTACTTC; V gene: TRBV6-1; D gene: TRBD2; clone size: NA; J gene: TRBJ2-5
CDR3 protein: CSATPLTGDHNEQFF; CDR3 DNA: TGCAGTGCTACCCCTCTGACAGGGGACCACAATGAGCAGTTCTTC; V gene: TRBV20-1; D gene: TRBD1; clone size: many; J gene: TRBJ2-1
CDR3 protein: CASSYSLQRGETQYF; CDR3 DNA: TGTGCCAGCAGTTACTCGTTGCAGAGGGGGGAGACCCAGTACTTC; V gene: TRBV6-5; D gene: NA; clone size: NA; J gene: TRBJ2-5
CDR3 protein: CASHSPRADYGYTF; CDR3 DNA: TGTGCCAGCCATTCTCCAAGGGCGGACTATGGCTACACCTTC; V gene: TRBV28; D gene: NA; clone size: many; J gene: TRBJ1-2
CDR3 protein: CASSLMMGGIYEQYF; CDR3 DNA: TGTGCCAGCAGCCTGATGATGGGGGGCATTTACGAGCAGTACTTC; V gene: TRBV11-2; D gene: NA; clone size: NA; J gene: TRBJ2-7
CDR3 protein: CATSREWQITGQLFF; CDR3 DNA: TGTGCCACCAGCAGAGAGTGGCAGATTACCGGGCAGCTGTTTTTT; V gene: TRBV15; D gene: NA; clone size: NA; J gene: TRBJ2-2
CDR3 protein: CSAPSTGAEALF; CDR3 DNA: TGCAGTGCCCCTTCTACAGGCGCTGAAGCTTTATTT; V gene: TRBV20-1; D gene: NA; clone size: NA; J gene: TRBJ1-1
CDR3 protein: CASRTGTYLSEQFF; CDR3 DNA: TGTGCCAGCAGGACTGGGACTTACTTGAGTGAGCAGTTCTTC; V gene: TRBV7-9; D gene: NA; clone size: medium-sized; J gene: TRBJ2-1
CDR3 protein: CASSYGGVGQPQHF; CDR3 DNA: TGTGCCAGCAGTTATGGGGGCGTGGGTCAGCCCCAGCATTTT; V gene: TRBV27; D gene: NA; clone size: many; J gene: TRBJ1-5
CDR3 protein: CANSLCGSSYNEQFF; CDR3 DNA: TGTGCCAACAGCTTGTGCGGCAGCTCCTACAATGAGCAGTTCTTC; V gene: TRBV5-6; D gene: NA; clone size: NA; J gene: TRBJ2-1
CDR3 protein: CSARAGTYSPLHF; CDR3 DNA: TGCAGTGCTAGAGCCGGGACGTATTCACCCCTCCACTTT; V gene: TRBV20-1; D gene: NA; clone size: many; J gene: TRBJ1-6
CDR3 protein: CASSHLETGRVESYTF; CDR3 DNA: TGCGCCAGCAGCCATTTGGAGACAGGGCGCGTGGAGAGCTACACCTTC; V gene: TRBV4-1; D gene: TRBD1; clone size: NA; J gene: TRBJ1-2
CDR3 protein: CATSDPPGQGTDTQYF; CDR3 DNA: TGTGCCACCAGTGACCCCCCGGGACAGGGCACAGATACGCAGTATTTT; V gene: TRBV24-1; D gene: TRBD1; clone size: many; J gene: TRBJ2-3
CDR3 protein: CASSIVDNNQPQHF; CDR3 DNA: TGTGCCAGTAGTATAGTGGACAACAATCAGCCCCAGCATTTT; V gene: TRBV19; D gene: NA; clone size: NA; J gene: TRBJ1-5
CDR3 protein: CASSYHGQPQHF; CDR3 DNA: TGTGCCAGCAGTTACCACGGTCAGCCCCAGCATTTT; V gene: TRBV27; D gene: NA; clone size: many; J gene: TRBJ1-5
CDR3 protein: CSVQGSSGNTIYF; CDR3 DNA: TGCAGCGTACAGGGGAGCTCTGGAAACACCATATATTTT; V gene: TRBV29-1; D gene: TRBD1; clone size: many; J gene: TRBJ1-3
CDR3 protein: CASSLRLMTSGEYNEQFF; CDR3 DNA: TGCGCCAGCAGCCTGCGCCTGATGACTAGCGGAGAGTACAATGAGCAGTTCTTC; V gene: TRBV4-1; D gene: TRBD2; clone size: medium-sized; J gene: TRBJ2-1
CDR3 protein: CATSKTRGTSYEQYF; CDR3 DNA: TGTGCCACCAGCAAAACCAGGGGTACCTCCTACGAGCAGTACTTC; V gene: TRBV15; D gene: NA; clone size: few; J gene: TRBJ2-7
CDR3 protein: CASSAYRAGELFF; CDR3 DNA: TGTGCCAGCAGCGCATACAGGGCCGGGGAGCTGTTTTTT; V gene: TRBV11-3; D gene: NA; clone size: many; J gene: TRBJ2-2
CDR3 protein: CASSTTNRDHEQFF; CDR3 DNA: TGTGCCAGCAGCACGACAAACAGGGATCATGAGCAGTTCTTC; V gene: TRBV5-4; D gene: NA; clone size: many; J gene: TRBJ2-1
CDR3 protein: CATSREQGRPNEKLFF; CDR3 DNA: TGTGCCACCAGCAGAGAACAGGGTAGGCCTAATGAAAAACTGTTTTTT; V gene: TRBV15; D gene: NA; clone size: many; J gene: TRBJ1-4
CDR3 protein: CSTGGRNTEAFF; CDR3 DNA: TGCAGCACAGGGGGTCGGAACACTGAAGCTTTCTTT; V gene: TRBV29-1; D gene: TRBD1; clone size: many; J gene: TRBJ1-1
CDR3 protein: CASSEPYGRPNTGELFF; CDR3 DNA: TGTGCCAGCAGCGAACCTTACGGCAGACCAAACACCGGGGAGCTGTTTTTT; V gene: TRBV9; D gene: NA; clone size: many; J gene: TRBJ2-2
CDR3 protein: CAISAGTGVVEKLFF; CDR3 DNA: TGTGCCATCAGCGCAGGGACAGGGGTCGTTGAAAAACTGTTTTTT; V gene: TRBV10-3; D gene: TRBD1; clone size: many; J gene: TRBJ1-4
CDR3 protein: CARILSGGTGQPQHF; CDR3 DNA: TGTGCCAGAATCCTAAGTGGGGGGACAGGACAGCCCCAGCATTTT; V gene: TRBV12-3/TRBV12-4; D gene: TRBD1; clone size: few; J gene: TRBJ1-5
CDR3 protein: CASSEARWPGPSYSPLHF; CDR3 DNA: TGTGCCAGCAGCGAGGCGCGATGGCCAGGGCCTTCCTATTCACCCCTCCACTTT; V gene: TRBV6-1; D gene: NA; clone size: NA; J gene: TRBJ1-6
CDR3 protein: CASSLHNTIYF; CDR3 DNA: TGTGCCAGCAGCTTACACAACACCATATATTTT; V gene: TRBV7-2; D gene: NA; clone size: many; J gene: TRBJ1-3
CDR3 protein: CASSRGQGRVEQYF; CDR3 DNA: TGTGCCAGCAGCCGAGGACAGGGCAGGGTCGAGCAGTACTTC; V gene: TRBV6-1; D gene: TRBD1; clone size: medium-sized; J gene: TRBJ2-7
CDR3 protein: CASSLGGQRYEQYF; CDR3 DNA: TGCGCCAGCAGCTTGGGGGGACAGCGCTACGAGCAGTACTTC; V gene: TRBV5-1; D gene: TRBD1; clone size: NA; J gene: TRBJ2-7
CDR3 protein: CASRRDSSPLYGYTF; CDR3 DNA: TGCGCCAGCAGAAGGGACAGCAGCCCCCTATATGGCTACACCTTC; V gene: TRBV5-1; D gene: TRBD1; clone size: many; J gene: TRBJ1-2
CDR3 protein: CAISPRDSYTGELFF; CDR3 DNA: TGTGCCATCAGTCCACGGGACAGTTACACCGGGGAGCTGTTTTTT; V gene: TRBV10-3; D gene: TRBD1; clone size: many; J gene: TRBJ2-2
CDR3 protein: CASILGLSGSNVLTF; CDR3 DNA: TGTGCCAGCATCTTAGGGCTCTCTGGGTCCAACGTCCTGACTTTC; V gene: TRBV7-9; D gene: NA; clone size: NA; J gene: TRBJ2-6
CDR3 protein: CASSLREGRAEAFF; CDR3 DNA: TGTGCCAGCAGCTTAAGAGAGGGAAGGGCTGAAGCTTTCTTT; V gene: TRBV7-3; D gene: NA; clone size: many; J gene: TRBJ1-1
CDR3 protein: CASSSSNYGYTF; CDR3 DNA: TGTGCCAGCAGTTCAAGCAACTATGGCTACACCTTC; V gene: TRBV12-3/TRBV12-4; D gene: NA; clone size: medium-sized; J gene: TRBJ1-2
CDR3 protein: CASREWDTEAFF; CDR3 DNA: TGTGCCAGCAGGGAGTGGGACACTGAAGCTTTCTTT; V gene: TRBV7-6; D gene: NA; clone size: many; J gene: TRBJ1-1
CDR3 protein: CASSWDGHGYTF; CDR3 DNA: TGTGCCAGCAGTTGGGACGGCCATGGCTACACCTTC; V gene: TRBV28; D gene: NA; clone size: many; J gene: TRBJ1-2